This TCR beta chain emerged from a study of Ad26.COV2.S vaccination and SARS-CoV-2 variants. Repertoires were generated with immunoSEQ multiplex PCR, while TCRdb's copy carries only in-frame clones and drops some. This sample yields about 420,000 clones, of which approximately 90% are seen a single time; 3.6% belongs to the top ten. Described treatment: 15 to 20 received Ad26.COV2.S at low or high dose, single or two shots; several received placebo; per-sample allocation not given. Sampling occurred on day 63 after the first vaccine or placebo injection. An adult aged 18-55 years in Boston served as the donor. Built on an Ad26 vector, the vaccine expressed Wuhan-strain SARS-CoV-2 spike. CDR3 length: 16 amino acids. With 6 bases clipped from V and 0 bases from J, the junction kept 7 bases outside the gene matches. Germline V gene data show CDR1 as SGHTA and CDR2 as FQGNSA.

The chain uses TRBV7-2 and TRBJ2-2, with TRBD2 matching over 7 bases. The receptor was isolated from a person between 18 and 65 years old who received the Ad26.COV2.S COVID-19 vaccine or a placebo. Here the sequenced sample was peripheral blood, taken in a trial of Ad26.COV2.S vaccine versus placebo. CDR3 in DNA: TGTGCCAGCAGGAATAGGGCGGGGGCGAACACCGGGGAGCTGTTTTTT. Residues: CASRNRAGANTGELFF.